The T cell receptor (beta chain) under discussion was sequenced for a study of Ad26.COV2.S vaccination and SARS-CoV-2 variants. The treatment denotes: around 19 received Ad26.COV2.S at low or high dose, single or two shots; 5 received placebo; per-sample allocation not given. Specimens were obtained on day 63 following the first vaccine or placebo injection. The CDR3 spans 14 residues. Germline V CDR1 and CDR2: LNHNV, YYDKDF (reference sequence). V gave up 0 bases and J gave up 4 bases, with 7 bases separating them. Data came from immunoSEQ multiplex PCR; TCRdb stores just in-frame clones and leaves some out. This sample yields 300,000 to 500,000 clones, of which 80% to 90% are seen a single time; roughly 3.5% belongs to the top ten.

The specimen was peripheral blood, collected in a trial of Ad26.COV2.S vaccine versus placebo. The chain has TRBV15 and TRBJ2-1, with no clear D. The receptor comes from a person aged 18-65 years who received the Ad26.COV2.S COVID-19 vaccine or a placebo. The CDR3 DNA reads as TGTGCCACCAGCAGAGATAGGGAATACAATGAGCAGTTCTTC. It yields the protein CATSRDREYNEQFF.